The source of this T cell receptor (beta chain) is a study of cytomegalovirus exposure and HLA in healthy donors. Broader study findings: With later analysis, a missense DCLRE1C variant became linked to TCR beta V- and J-gene trimming. There were reportedly fewer N-insertions in an Asian-associated ancestry cluster than the roughly 670-donor mean, in a later analysis.

As to this clone: What it binds is unknown.

CDR3 size: 15 residues. CDR1 LNHDA and CDR2 SQIVND come from the germline V gene (reference sequence). Losses at the gene ends were 4 bases for V and 6 bases for J; bases not matched to a gene: 6. PCR was performed using 60 Vbeta and 13 Jbeta primers. Sequencing was performed with immunoSEQ multiplex PCR; in TCRdb, only in-frame clones are kept and a portion is missing. This table has approximately 150,000 clones, roughly 79% appearing once. The receptor was derived from a male donor in good health and CMV-seronegative. Sequencing input: PBMCs. The chain uses TRBV19 and TRBJ1-2; 12 positions match TRBD1. In DNA form, the CDR3 reads TGTGCCAGTAGTACGGACCGGGACAGGGGGCATGGCTACACCTTC. Translating gives CASSTDRDRGHGYTF.